What follows are 17 T cell receptor beta chains derived from one specimen sequenced in a study of T cell repertoires in cytomegalovirus infection. TCRdb reprocessed the reads via MiXCR and lists one record per CDR3 protein. The sample shows about 740,000 distinct CDR3 sequences, about a third of them seen only once. The sample consisted of PBMCs. These receptors were collected from a human donor in good health (CMV status not recorded). Some clones in this sample may be carry-over from other donors' samples.

This clonotype came up a few times. The chain uses TRBV7-6 and TRBJ2-5; 10 nucleotides align to TRBD1. The CDR3 is made up of 17 amino acids. V lost 2 bases and J lost 2; bases outside the gene matches: 8. Germline CDR1 and CDR2: SGHVS and FNYEAQ. This CDR3 is CASSLLPGQGTQETQYF. The CDR3 DNA is TGTGCCAGCAGCTTATTACCGGGACAGGGGACTCAAGAGACCCAGTACTTC.

This chain joins TRBV28 and TRBJ1-5, with TRBD1 identical over 9 bases. Trimming removed 3 bases from V and 5 bases from J; junction bases left unmatched: 8. CDR1 is MDHEN and CDR2 is SYDVKM in the germline V gene. The CDR3 length is 16 residues. CDR3 nucleotides: TGTGCCAGCAGTTTGAGCCTCGGGACAGGGTATCAGCCCCAGCATTTT. This translates into CASSLSLGTGYQPQHF.

This clonotype has a handful of counts. This sequence joins TRBV2 and TRBJ1-3; 8 nucleotides line up with TRBD1. J gave up 2 bases and V 2 bases, and 2 bases lay outside the gene matches. CDR3 length: 15 residues. CDR1 and CDR2 (germline): SNHLY, FYNNEI. The CDR3 DNA reads as TGTGCCAGCAGTGAAACAGGGGGACCTGGAAACACCATATATTTT. As protein: CASSETGGPGNTIYF.

This clonotype was detected only a few times. The chain is built from TRBV7-2 and TRBJ2-5; D remains unclear. The CDR3 totals 13 residues. V lost 4 bases and J lost 0, with 6 bases in between. CDR1 and CDR2 from the germline V gene are SGHTA and FQGNSA. CDR3: CASSSSYQETQYF. The CDR3 DNA is TGTGCCAGCAGCTCCTCGTACCAAGAGACCCAGTACTTC. The whole variable domain, remainder taken from reference TRBV7-2 and TRBJ2-5, is GAGVSQSPSNKVTEKGKDVELRCDPISGHTALYWYRQSLGQGLEFLIYFQGNSAPDKSGLPSDRFSAERTGGSVSTLTIQRTQQEDSAVYLCASSSSYQETQYFGPGTRLLVL.

This clonotype was observed a handful of times. The chain links TRBV11-2 to TRBJ2-1, with a weak D call TRBD2 (5 bases). From germline, CDR1 is SGHAT and CDR2 FQNNGV. Trimming pared 0 bases from V and 0 bases from J, leaving 9 bases between. The CDR3 runs 16 residues. As DNA, the CDR3 is TGTGCCAGCAGCTTAGAGCCGGGGTCCTCCTACAATGAGCAGTTCTTC. Its protein is CASSLEPGSSYNEQFF. Combining the CDR3 with reference TRBV11-2 and TRBJ2-1 gives the whole variable domain EAGVAQSPRYKIIEKRQSVAFWCNPISGHATLYWYQQILGQGPKLLIQFQNNGVVDDSQLPKDRFSAERLKGVDSTLKIQPAKLEDSAVYLCASSLEPGSSYNEQFFGPGTRLTVL.

This chain links TRBV29-1 with TRBJ1-1; D not resolved. The V gene's germline CDR1 is SQVTM and CDR2 ANQGSEA. This CDR3 contains 12 residues. The V and J ends lost 6 bases and 2 bases respectively, with 10 bases between them. This chain's CDR3 is CSVETSNTEAFF. For the CDR3, the DNA is TGCAGCGTCGAAACAAGTAACACTGAAGCTTTCTTT.

The V and J genes are TRBV7-9 and TRBJ2-3, with 8 bases lining up with TRBD1. The CDR3 contains 15 residues. Looked up from germline, CDR1 is SEHNR and CDR2 is FQNEAQ (reference sequence). V trimming: 4 bases; J trimming: 6 bases; junction bases outside the gene matches: 9. The CDR3 nucleotides read TGTGCCAGCAGCTCCATGGACAGGGAGCGCGATACGCAGTATTTT. The encoded protein is CASSSMDRERDTQYF.

This clonotype has only a few counts. The CDR3 protein is CASSLQGLRQPQHF. Written as DNA, the CDR3 is TGTGCCAGCAGCTTACAGGGGTTAAGGCAGCCCCAGCATTTT. The rearrangement links TRBV5-6 to TRBJ1-5; the match to TRBD1 covers 7 bases. The CDR3 contains 14 residues. Germline V gene data show CDR1 as SGHDT and CDR2 as YYEEEE. V trimming: 2 bases; J trimming: 7 bases; junction bases outside the gene matches: 6. The variable domain in full, completed from reference TRBV5-6 and TRBJ1-5, reads DAGVTQSPTHLIKTRGQQVTLRCSPKSGHDTVSWYQQALGQGPQFIFQYYEEEERQRGNFPDRFSGHQFPNYSSELNVNALLLGDSALYLCASSLQGLRQPQHFGDGTRLSIL.

V is TRBV4-2 and J is TRBJ2-1; 16 nucleotides line up with TRBD2. The ends lost 0 bases at V and 12 bases at J; junction bases unmatched: 14. This CDR3 has 19 residues. The V gene's germline CDR1 is LGHNA and CDR2 YNFKEQ. The CDR3 bases are TGTGCCAGCAGCCAAGATTGGGGGACTAGCGGGGGGGCCTTTATGGGGCAGTTCTTC. Translating gives CASSQDWGTSGGAFMGQFF.

Only a few counts were recorded for this clonotype. The chain couples TRBV6-1 to TRBJ2-1; D is uncertain. Trimming left V 3 bases short and J 2 bases short, with 8 bases between. The CDR3 is 14 residues long. Germline V gives CDR1 MNHNS, CDR2 SASEGT. The CDR3 DNA follows: TGTGCCAGCAGTGAGCAGAACCCCTACAATGAGCAGTTCTTC. Its protein product is CASSEQNPYNEQFF.

This clonotype has just a few counts. The rearrangement joins TRBV20-1 to TRBJ2-1; 10 nucleotides agree with TRBD2. V dropped 3 bases and J dropped 9; count of bases not matched to a gene: 8. The CDR3 consists of 14 residues. The germline V gene encodes CDR1 DFQATT and CDR2 SNEGSKA (reference sequence). In DNA form, the CDR3 reads TGCAGTGCTAGTCCGCTAGCGGGAGAGGTTGAGCAGTTCTTC. This gives the protein CSASPLAGEVEQFF.

This clonotype was observed many times. J is TRBJ2-1 and V is TRBV7-2, with a possible D match to TRBD2 (5 bases). The CDR3 totals 19 residues. The V end was cut by 0 bases, the J end by 0 bases, with 18 bases between. Germline values: CDR1 SGHTA, CDR2 FQGNSA. The CDR3 sequence is CASSLALPLARVSYNEQFF. The CDR3 DNA follows: TGTGCCAGCAGCTTAGCGCTCCCCCTTGCGCGGGTCTCCTACAATGAGCAGTTCTTC.

The chain combines TRBV12-3 or TRBV12-4 with TRBJ1-2; D is ambiguous. Deletions cut 3 bases from V and 7 bases from J, with 18 bases between. The CDR3 extends over 15 amino acids. The CDR3 DNA reads as TGTGCCAGCAGTTTCTCGGGAGGCCGGCGGGGTGGCTACACCTTC. Translated: CASSFSGGRRGGYTF.

The chain recombines TRBV12-3 or TRBV12-4 with TRBJ1-5; 9 bases are shared with TRBD1. CDR3 length: 14 residues. The J segment lost 5 bases and the V segment lost 6 bases, leaving 5 bases of the junction unmatched. For the CDR3, the DNA is TGTGCCAGCAGACCGGGACAGGGCGATCAGCCCCAGCATTTT. This sequence encodes CASRPGQGDQPQHF.

The chain is built from TRBV28 and TRBJ2-7, with 14 positions matching TRBD2. V shed 5 bases, J shed 0 bases, and the junction held 9 bases outside the gene matches. The CDR3 spans 18 residues. Germline V lookup: CDR1 MDHEN, CDR2 SYDVKM. The CDR3, as DNA: TGTGCCAGCAGTCTAAGTGGACTAGCGGGGGGTCTCTCCTACGAGCAGTACTTC. Translated: CASSLSGLAGGLSYEQYF. Full variable domain (remainder filled in from reference TRBV28 and TRBJ2-7): DVKVTQSSRYLVKRTGEKVFLECVQDMDHENMFWYRQDPGLGLRLIYFSYDVKMKEKGDIPEGYSVSREKKERFSLILESASTNQTSMYLCASSLSGLAGGLSYEQYFGPGTRLTVT.

This clonotype has at least ten counts. The chain has TRBV7-6 and TRBJ2-7; TRBD1 is a possible D gene (5 bases). V gave up 5 bases and J gave up 0 bases, with 11 bases separating them. Germline V lookup: CDR1 SGHVS, CDR2 FNYEAQ. The CDR3 runs to 14 residues. CDR3 in DNA: TGTGCCAGCAGCCTAACTGACAGCTCCTACGAGCAGTACTTC. Translation gives CASSLTDSSYEQYF.

The chain is built from TRBV29-1 and TRBJ2-7; 7 bases map to TRBD1. Germline assignment: CDR1 SQVTM and CDR2 ANQGSEA. The CDR3 is 12 residues long. The junction had 5 bases not matched to a gene; V was cut back by 4 bases and J by 5 bases. CDR3 amino acids: CSVGQGLDEQYF. The CDR3 bases are TGCAGCGTTGGACAGGGCCTCGACGAGCAGTACTTC.